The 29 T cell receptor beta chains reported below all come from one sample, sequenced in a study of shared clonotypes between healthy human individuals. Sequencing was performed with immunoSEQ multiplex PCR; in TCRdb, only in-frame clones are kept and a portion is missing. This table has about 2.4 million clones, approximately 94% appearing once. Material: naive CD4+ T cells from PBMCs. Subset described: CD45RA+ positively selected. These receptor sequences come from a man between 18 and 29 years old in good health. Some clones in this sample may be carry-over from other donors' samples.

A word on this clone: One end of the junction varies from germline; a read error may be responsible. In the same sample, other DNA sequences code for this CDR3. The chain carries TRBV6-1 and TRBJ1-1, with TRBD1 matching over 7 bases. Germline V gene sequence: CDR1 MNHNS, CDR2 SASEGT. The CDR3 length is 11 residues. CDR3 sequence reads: CASRTGTEAFF. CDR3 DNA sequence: TGTGCCAGCAGGACAGGGACTGAGGCTTTCTTT.

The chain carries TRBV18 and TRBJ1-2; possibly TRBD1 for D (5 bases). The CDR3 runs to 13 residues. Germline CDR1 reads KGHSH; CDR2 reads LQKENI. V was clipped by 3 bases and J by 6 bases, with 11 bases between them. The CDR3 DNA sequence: TGTGCCAGCTCACCCAACCGGGGGGATGGCTACACCTTC. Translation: CASSPNRGDGYTF.

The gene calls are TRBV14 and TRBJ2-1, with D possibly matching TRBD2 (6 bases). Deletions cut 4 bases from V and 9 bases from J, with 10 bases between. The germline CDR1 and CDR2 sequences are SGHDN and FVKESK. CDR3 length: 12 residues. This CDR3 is CASSPTGGEQFF. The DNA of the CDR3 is TGTGCCAGCAGCCCCACCGGGGGTGAGCAGTTCTTC. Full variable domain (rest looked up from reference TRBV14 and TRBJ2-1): EAGVTQFPSHSVIEKGQTVTLRCDPISGHDNLYWYRRVMGKEIKFLLHFVKESKQDESGMPNNRFLAERTGGTYSTLKVQPAELEDSGVYFCASSPTGGEQFFGPGTRLTVL.

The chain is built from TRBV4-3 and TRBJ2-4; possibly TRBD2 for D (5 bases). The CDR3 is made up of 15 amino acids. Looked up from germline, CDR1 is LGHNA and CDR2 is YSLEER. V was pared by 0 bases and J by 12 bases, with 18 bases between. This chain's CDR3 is CASSQDWSLEVSQYF. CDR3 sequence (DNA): TGCGCCAGCAGCCAAGATTGGTCACTAGAAGTGTCTCAGTACTTC.

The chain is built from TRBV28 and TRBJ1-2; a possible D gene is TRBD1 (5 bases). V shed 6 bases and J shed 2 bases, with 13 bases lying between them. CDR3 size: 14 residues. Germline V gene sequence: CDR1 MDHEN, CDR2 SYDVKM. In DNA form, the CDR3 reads TGTGCCAGCAGGGCAGGGAGTTTGAACTATGGCTACACCTTC. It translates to CASRAGSLNYGYTF.

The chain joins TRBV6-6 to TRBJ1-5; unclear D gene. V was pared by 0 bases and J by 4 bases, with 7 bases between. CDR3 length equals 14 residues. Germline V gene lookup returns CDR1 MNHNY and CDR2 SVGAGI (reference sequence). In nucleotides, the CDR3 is TGTGCCAGCAGTTACTCAGCCGGGAATCAGCCCCAGCATTTT. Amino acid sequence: CASSYSAGNQPQHF.

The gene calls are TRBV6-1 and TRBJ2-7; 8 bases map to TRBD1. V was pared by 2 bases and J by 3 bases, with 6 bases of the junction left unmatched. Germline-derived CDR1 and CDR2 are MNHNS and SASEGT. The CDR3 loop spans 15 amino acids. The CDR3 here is CASSETDRGDYEQYF. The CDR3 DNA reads TGTGCCAGCAGTGAAACCGACAGGGGTGACTACGAGCAGTACTTC.

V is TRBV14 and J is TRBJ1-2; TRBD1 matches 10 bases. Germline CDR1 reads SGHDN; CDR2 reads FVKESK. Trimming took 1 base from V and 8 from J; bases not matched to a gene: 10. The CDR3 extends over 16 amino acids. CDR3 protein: CASSQVFRGQGRGYTF. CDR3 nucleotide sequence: TGTGCCAGCAGCCAAGTTTTTAGGGGACAGGGGCGCGGCTACACCTTC.

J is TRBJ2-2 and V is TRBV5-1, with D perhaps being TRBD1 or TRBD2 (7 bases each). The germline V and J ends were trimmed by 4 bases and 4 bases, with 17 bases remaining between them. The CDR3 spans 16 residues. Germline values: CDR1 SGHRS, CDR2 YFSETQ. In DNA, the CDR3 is TGCGCCAGCAGCGCCGACAGGGAGGGGGTCACCGGGGAGCTGTTTTTT. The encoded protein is CASSADREGVTGELFF. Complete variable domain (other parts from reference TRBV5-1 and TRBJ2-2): KAGVTQTPRYLIKTRGQQVTLSCSPISGHRSVSWYQQTPGQGLQFLFEYFSETQRNKGNFPGRFSGRQFSNSRSEMNVSTLELGDSALYLCASSADREGVTGELFFGEGSRLTVL.

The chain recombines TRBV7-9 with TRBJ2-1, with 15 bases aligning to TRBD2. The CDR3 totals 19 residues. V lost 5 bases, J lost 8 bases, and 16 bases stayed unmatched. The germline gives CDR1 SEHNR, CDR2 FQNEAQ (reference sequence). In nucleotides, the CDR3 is TGTGCCAGCAGCCTTTCCCCGGGACTAGCGGGAGGAAGGGTCGATGAGCAGTTCTTC. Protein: CASSLSPGLAGGRVDEQFF.

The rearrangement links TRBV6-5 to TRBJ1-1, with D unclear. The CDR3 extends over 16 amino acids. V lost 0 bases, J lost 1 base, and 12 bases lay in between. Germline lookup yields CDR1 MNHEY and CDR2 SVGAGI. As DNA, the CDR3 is TGTGCCAGCAGTTACTCCAGTGTTGCAGGGAACACTGAAGCTTTCTTT. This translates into CASSYSSVAGNTEAFF.

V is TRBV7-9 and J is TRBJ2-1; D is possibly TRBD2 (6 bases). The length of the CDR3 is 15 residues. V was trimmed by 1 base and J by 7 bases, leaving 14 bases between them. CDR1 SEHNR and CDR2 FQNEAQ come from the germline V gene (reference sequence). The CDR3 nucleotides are TGTGCCAGCAGCTTAGGGACCGGAGGGGTGAATGAGCAGTTCTTC. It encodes CASSLGTGGVNEQFF.

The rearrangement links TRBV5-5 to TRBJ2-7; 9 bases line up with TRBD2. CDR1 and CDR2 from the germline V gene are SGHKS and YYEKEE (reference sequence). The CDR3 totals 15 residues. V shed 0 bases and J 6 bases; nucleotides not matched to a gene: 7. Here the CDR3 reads CASSLVVAGVLEQYF. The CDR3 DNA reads TGTGCCAGCAGCTTGGTGGTAGCGGGAGTGCTCGAGCAGTACTTC.

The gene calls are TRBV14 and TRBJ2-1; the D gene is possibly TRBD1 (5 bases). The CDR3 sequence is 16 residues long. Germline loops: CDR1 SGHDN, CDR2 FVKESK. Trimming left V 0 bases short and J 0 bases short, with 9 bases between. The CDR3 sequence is CASSQEGRGSYNEQFF. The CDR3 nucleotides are TGTGCCAGCAGCCAAGAAGGAAGGGGCTCCTACAATGAGCAGTTCTTC.

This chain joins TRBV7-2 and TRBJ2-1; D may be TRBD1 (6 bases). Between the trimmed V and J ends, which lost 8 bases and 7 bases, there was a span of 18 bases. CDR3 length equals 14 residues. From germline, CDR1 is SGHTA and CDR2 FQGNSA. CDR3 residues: CASAAGDARNEQFF. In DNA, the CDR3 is TGTGCCAGCGCCGCAGGGGACGCGAGGAATGAGCAGTTCTTC.

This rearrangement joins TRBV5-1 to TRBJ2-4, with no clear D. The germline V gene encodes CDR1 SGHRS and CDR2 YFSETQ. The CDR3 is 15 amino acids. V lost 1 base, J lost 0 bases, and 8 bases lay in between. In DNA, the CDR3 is TGCGCCAGCAGCTTGAGGCCGTCAGCCAAAAACATTCAGTACTTC. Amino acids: CASSLRPSAKNIQYF.

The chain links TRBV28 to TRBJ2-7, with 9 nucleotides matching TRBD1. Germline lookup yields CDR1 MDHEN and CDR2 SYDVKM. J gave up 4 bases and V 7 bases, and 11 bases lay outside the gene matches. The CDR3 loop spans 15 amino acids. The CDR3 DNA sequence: TGTGCCAGCAACATGCCGGGACAGGGACATTACGAGCAGTACTTC. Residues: CASNMPGQGHYEQYF.

The CDR3 sequence is CASSTTGTGGGNYGYTF. CDR3 sequence (DNA): TGCGCCAGCAGCACGACCGGGACAGGGGGAGGTAACTATGGCTACACCTTC. The chain couples TRBV5-1 to TRBJ1-2, with 11 bases fitting TRBD1. The germline V gene has CDR1 SGHRS and CDR2 YFSETQ. V trimming: 4 bases; J trimming: 1 base; junction bases outside the gene matches: 9. This CDR3 spans 17 amino acids.

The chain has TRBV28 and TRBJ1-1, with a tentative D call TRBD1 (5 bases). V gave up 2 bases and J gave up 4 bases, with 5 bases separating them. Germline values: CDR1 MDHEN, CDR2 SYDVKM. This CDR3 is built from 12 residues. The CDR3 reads CASSLGTTEAFF. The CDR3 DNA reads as TGTGCCAGCAGTTTAGGGACCACTGAAGCTTTCTTT.

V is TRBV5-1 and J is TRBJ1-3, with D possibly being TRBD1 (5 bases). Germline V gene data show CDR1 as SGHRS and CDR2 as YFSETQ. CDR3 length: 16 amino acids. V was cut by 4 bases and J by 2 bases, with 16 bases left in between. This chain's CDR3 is CASSPEHGTAGNTIYF. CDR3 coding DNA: TGCGCCAGCAGCCCCGAGCACGGGACGGCTGGAAACACCATATATTTT.

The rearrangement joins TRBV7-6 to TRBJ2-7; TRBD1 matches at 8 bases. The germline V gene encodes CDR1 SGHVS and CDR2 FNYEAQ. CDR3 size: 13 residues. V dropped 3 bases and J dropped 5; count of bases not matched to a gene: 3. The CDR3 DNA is TGTGCCAGCAGCTTCGGACAGGGCCACGAGCAGTACTTC. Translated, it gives CASSFGQGHEQYF.

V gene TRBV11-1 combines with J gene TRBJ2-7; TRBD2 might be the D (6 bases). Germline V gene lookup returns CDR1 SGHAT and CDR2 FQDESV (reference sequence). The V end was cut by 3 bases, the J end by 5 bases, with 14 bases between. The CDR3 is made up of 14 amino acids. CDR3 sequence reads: CASSFGQGGHEQYF. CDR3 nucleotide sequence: TGTGCCAGCAGCTTCGGGCAGGGAGGCCACGAGCAGTACTTC.

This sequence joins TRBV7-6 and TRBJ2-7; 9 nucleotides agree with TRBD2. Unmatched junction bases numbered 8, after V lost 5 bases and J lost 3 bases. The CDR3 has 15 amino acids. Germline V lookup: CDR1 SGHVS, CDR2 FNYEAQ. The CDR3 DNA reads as TGTGCCAGCAGCGCGGGGGGGACGGAAATCTACGAGCAGTACTTC. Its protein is CASSAGGTEIYEQYF.

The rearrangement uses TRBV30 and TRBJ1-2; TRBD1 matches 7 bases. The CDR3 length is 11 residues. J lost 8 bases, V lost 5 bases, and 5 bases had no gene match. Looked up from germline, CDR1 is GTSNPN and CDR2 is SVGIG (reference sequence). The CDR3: CAWGQAWGYTF. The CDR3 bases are TGTGCCTGGGGACAGGCGTGGGGCTACACCTTC.

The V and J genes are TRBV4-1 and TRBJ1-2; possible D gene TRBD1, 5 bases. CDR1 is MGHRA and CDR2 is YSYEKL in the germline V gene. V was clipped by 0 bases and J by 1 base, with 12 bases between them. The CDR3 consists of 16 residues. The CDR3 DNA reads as TGCGCCAGCAGCCAAGATTGGGGCGGATATAACTATGGCTACACCTTC. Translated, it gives CASSQDWGGYNYGYTF.

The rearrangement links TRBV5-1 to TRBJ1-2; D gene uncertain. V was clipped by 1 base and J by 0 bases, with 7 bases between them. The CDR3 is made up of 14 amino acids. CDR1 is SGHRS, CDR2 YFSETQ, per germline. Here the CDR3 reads CASSLISANYGYTF. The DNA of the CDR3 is TGCGCCAGCAGCTTGATCTCAGCTAACTATGGCTACACCTTC.

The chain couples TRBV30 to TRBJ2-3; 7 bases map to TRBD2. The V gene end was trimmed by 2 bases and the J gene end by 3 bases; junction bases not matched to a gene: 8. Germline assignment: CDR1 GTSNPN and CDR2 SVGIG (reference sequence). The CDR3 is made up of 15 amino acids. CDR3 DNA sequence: TGTGCCTGGAGTCGGTCTAGCGGTATAACAGATACGCAGTATTTT. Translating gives CAWSRSSGITDTQYF. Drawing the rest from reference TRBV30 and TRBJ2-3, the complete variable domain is SQTIHQWPATLVQPVGSPLSLECTVEGTSNPNLYWYRQAAGRGLQLLFYSVGIGQISSEVPQNLSASRPQDRQFILSSKKLLLSDSGFYLCAWSRSSGITDTQYFGPGTRLTVL.

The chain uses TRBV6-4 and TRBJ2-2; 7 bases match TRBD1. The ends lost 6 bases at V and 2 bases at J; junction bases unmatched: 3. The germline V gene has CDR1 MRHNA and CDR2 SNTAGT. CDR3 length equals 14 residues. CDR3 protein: CASSRDRNTGELFF. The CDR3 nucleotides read TGTGCCAGCAGCCGGGACAGAAACACCGGGGAGCTGTTTTTT.

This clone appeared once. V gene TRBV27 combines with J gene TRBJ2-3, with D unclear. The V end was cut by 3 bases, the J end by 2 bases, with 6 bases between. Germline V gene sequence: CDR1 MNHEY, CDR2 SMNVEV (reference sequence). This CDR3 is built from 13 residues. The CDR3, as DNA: TGTGCCAGCAGTTTCGGCCTCACAGATACGCAGTATTTT. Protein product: CASSFGLTDTQYF.